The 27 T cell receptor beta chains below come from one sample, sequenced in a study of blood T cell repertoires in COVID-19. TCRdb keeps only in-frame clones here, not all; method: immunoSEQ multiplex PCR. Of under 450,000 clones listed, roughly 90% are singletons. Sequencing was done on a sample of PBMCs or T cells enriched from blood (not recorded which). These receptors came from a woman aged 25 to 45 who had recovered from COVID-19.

The CDR3 sequence is CASSLAPRSSYNEQFF. CDR3 DNA sequence: TGTGCCAGCAGCTTAGCGCCTAGAAGCTCCTACAATGAGCAGTTCTTC. The rearrangement joins TRBV7-2 to TRBJ2-1, with D unclear. Per the germline V gene, CDR1 is SGHTA and CDR2 is FQGNSA. Between the trimmed V and J ends, which lost 0 bases and 0 bases, there was a span of 9 bases. This CDR3 spans 16 amino acids.

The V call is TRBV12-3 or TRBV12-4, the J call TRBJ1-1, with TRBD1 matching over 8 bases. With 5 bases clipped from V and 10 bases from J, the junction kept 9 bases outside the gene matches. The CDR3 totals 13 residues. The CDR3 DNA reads TGTGCCAGCAGTCCCCGGACAGGGAAAGGAGCTTTCTTT. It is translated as CASSPRTGKGAFF.

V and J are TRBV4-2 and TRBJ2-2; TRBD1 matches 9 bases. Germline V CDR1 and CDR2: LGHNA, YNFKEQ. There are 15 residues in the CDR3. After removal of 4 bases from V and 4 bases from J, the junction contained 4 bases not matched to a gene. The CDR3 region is CASSRGQGGTGELFF. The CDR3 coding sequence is TGTGCCAGCAGCCGGGGACAGGGAGGCACCGGGGAGCTGTTTTTT.

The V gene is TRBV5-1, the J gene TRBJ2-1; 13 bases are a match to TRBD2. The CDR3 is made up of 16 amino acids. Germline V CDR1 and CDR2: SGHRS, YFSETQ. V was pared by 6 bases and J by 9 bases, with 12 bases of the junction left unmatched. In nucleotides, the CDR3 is TGCGCCAGCACAAGAACCGGGACTAGCGGGATCAGTGAGCAGTTCTTC. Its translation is CASTRTGTSGISEQFF.

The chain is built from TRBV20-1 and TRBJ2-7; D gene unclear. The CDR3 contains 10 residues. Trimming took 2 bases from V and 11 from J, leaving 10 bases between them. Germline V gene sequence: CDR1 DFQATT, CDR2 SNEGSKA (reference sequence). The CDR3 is CSARFLPEYF. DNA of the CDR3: TGCAGTGCTAGATTCCTACCCGAGTACTTC.

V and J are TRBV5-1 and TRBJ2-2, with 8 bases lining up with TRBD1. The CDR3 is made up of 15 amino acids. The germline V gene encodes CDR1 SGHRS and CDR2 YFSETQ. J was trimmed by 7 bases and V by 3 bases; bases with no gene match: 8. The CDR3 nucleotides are TGCGCCAGCAGCTACGGACAGGGCCAGGGCGGGGAGCTGTTTTTT. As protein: CASSYGQGQGGELFF. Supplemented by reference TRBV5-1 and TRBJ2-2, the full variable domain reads KAGVTQTPRYLIKTRGQQVTLSCSPISGHRSVSWYQQTPGQGLQFLFEYFSETQRNKGNFPGRFSGRQFSNSRSEMNVSTLELGDSALYLCASSYGQGQGGELFFGEGSRLTVL.

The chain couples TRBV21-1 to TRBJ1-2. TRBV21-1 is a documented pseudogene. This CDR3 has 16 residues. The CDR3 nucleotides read TGTGCCAGCAGCAAAACCCCTGGACTAAGGAACTATGGCTACACCTTC. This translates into CASSKTPGLRNYGYTF.

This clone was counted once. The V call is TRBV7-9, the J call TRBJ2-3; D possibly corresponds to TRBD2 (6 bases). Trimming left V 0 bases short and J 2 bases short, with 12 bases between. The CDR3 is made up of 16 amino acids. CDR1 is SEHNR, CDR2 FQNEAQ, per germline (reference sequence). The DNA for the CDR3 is TGTGCCAGCAGCTTAGCGGAGGGGCGGGACACAGATACGCAGTATTTT. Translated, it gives CASSLAEGRDTDTQYF.

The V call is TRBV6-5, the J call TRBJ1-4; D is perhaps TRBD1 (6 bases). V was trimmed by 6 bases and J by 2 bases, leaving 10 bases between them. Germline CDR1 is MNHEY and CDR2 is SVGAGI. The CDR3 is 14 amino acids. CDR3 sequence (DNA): TGTGCCAGCAGAAACGGACAGACTAATGAAAAACTGTTTTTT. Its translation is CASRNGQTNEKLFF.

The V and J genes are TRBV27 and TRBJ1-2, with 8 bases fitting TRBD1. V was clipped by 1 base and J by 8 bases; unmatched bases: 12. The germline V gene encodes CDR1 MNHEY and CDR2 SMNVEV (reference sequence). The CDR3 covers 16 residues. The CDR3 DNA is TGTGCCAGCAGTTTATGGCCCCCGGACAGGGAGGGAGGCTACACCTTC. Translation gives CASSLWPPDREGGYTF.

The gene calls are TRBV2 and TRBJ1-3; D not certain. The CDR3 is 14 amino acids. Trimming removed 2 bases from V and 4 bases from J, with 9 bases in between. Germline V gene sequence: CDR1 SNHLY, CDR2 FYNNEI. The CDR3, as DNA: TGTGCCAGCAGTGAAACGGGGTACGGAAACACCATATATTTT. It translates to CASSETGYGNTIYF.

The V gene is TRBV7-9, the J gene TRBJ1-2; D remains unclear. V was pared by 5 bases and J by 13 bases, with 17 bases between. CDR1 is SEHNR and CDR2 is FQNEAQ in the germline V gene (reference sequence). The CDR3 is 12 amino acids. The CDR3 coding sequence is TGTGCCAGCAGCCCCAGTGGTGAGGTTTCCACCTTC. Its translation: CASSPSGEVSTF.

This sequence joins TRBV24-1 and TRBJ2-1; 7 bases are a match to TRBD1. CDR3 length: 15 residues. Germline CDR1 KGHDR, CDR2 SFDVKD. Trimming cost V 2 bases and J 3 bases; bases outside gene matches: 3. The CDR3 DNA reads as TGTGCCACCAGTGATTCGGGGACAGACTACAATGAGCAGTTCTTC. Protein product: CATSDSGTDYNEQFF.

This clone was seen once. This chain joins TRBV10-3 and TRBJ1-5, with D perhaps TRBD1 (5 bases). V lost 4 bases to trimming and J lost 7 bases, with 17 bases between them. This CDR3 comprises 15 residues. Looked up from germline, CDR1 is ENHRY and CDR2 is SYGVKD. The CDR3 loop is CAISVGGTQGQPQHF. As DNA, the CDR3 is TGTGCCATCAGTGTGGGGGGGACTCAAGGACAGCCCCAGCATTTT.

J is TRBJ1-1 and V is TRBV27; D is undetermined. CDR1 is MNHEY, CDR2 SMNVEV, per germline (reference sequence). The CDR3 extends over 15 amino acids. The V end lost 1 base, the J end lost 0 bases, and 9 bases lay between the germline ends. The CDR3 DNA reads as TGTGCCAGCAGTTTATTCGCACAGATGAACACTGAAGCTTTCTTT. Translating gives CASSLFAQMNTEAFF.

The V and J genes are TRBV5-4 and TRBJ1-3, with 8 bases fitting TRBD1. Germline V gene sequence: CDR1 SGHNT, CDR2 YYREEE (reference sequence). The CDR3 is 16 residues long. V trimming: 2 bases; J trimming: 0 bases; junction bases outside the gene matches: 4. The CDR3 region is CASSFGQGNSGNTIYF. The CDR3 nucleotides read TGTGCCAGCAGCTTTGGACAGGGCAACTCTGGAAACACCATATATTTT.

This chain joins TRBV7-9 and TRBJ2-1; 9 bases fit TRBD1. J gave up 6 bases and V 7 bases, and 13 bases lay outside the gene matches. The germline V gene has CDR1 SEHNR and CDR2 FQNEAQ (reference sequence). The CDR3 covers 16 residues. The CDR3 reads CASNPRPGTGPNEQFF. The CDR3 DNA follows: TGTGCCAGCAACCCCCGACCCGGGACAGGGCCCAATGAGCAGTTCTTC. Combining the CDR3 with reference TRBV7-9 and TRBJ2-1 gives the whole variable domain DTGVSQNPRHKITKRGQNVTFRCDPISEHNRLYWYRQTLGQGPEFLTYFQNEAQLEKSRLLSDRFSAERPKGSFSTLEIQRTEQGDSAMYLCASNPRPGTGPNEQFFGPGTRLTVL.

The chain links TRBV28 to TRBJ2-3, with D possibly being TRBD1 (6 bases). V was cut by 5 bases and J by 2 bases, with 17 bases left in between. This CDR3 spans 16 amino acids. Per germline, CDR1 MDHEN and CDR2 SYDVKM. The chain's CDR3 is CASSTWTEAFTDTQYF. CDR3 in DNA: TGTGCCAGCAGTACCTGGACAGAAGCTTTCACAGATACGCAGTATTTT.

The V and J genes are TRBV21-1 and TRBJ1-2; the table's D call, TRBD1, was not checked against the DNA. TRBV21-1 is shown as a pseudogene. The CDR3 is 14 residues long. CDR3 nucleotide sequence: TGTGCCAGCAGCAAAGAAGCAGGGAACTATGGCTACACCTTC. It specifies CASSKEAGNYGYTF.

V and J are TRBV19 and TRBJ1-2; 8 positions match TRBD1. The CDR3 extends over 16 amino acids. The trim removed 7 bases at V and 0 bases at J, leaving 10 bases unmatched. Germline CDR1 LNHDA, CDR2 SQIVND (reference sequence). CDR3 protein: CASNLGQGRSNYGYTF. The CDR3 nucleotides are TGTGCCAGTAACCTAGGACAGGGTCGCTCTAACTATGGCTACACCTTC.

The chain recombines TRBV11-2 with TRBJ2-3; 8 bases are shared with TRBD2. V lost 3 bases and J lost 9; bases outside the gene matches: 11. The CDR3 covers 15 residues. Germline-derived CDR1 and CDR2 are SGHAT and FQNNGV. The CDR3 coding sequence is TGTGCCAGCAGCTTCTTGGCAGCGGGAGTCCGCACGCAGTATTTT. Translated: CASSFLAAGVRTQYF.

DNA for the CDR3: TGTGCCAGCAGTTACTACAGACAGGGAGGCGGCTACACCTTC. Its translation: CASSYYRQGGGYTF. V usage is TRBV6-5 and J usage is TRBJ1-2; 7 bases match TRBD1. The CDR3 is 14 residues long. The germline V gene encodes CDR1 MNHEY and CDR2 SVGAGI. V lost 1 base to trimming and J lost 8 bases; unmatched junction nucleotides: 7.

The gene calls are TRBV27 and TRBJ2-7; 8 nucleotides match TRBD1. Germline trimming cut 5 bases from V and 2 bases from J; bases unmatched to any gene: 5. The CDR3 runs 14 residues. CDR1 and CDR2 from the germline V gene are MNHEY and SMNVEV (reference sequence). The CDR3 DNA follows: TGTGCCAGCAGTGTCAGGGGGCTCGCCTACGAGCAGTACTTC. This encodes CASSVRGLAYEQYF.

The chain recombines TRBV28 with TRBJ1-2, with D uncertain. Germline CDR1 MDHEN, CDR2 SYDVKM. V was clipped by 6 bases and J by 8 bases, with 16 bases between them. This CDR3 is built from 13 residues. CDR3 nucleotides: TGTGCCAGCAGAGCCGAACCACTCAACGGCTACACCTTC. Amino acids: CASRAEPLNGYTF.

CDR3 in DNA: TGTGCCAGCAGCTTTGACAGGTCTAGGGATGAGCAGTTCTTC. Its protein product is CASSFDRSRDEQFF. The chain links TRBV7-9 to TRBJ2-1, with a tentative D call TRBD1 (6 bases). The CDR3 is 14 residues long. The V end was cut by 3 bases, the J end by 8 bases, with 14 bases between. CDR1 is SEHNR and CDR2 is FQNEAQ in the germline V gene (reference sequence). The full variable domain, in which reference TRBV7-9 and TRBJ2-1 provide the parts outside the CDR3, is DTGVSQNPRHKITKRGQNVTFRCDPISEHNRLYWYRQTLGQGPEFLTYFQNEAQLEKSRLLSDRFSAERPKGSFSTLEIQRTEQGDSAMYLCASSFDRSRDEQFFGPGTRLTVL.

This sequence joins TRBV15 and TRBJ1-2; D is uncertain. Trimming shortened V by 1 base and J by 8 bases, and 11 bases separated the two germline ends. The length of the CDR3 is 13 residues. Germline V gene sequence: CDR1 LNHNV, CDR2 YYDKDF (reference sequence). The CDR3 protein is CATSRVGGKGYTF. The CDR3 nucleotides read TGTGCCACCAGCAGAGTGGGAGGGAAAGGCTACACCTTC.

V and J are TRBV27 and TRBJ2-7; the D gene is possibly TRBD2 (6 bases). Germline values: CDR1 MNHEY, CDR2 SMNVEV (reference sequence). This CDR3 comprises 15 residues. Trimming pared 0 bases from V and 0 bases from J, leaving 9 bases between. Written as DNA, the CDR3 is TGTGCCAGCAGTTTATCTGACGGGAGCTCCTACGAGCAGTACTTC. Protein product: CASSLSDGSSYEQYF.